This T cell receptor (beta chain) appears in the sequencing data of a study of regulatory T cells in long-lasting Graves disease (dated by TCRdb to 2020 to 2022). For the study in its entirety: Persistent Graves' disease meant more than 5 years of antithyroid drug treatment with TSH receptor autoantibodies that stayed positive. Persistent Graves' disease patients were compared with newly diagnosed Graves' disease patients by peripheral blood TCR sequencing and RNA sequencing. The study was conducted in China and was registered as a clinical trial. A total of roughly 35 samples were covered by TCR sequencing, comprising approximately 13 persistent and roughly 20 newly diagnosed Graves' disease patients. In the clinical cohort, patients with persistent Graves' disease had used antithyroid drugs for an average of about 9.3 years.

The method behind the library was multiplex PCR. TCRdb names Illumina HiSeq 4000 as the instrument used. CDR3 regions were amplified by Arm-PCR with iRepertoire HTBI primers to construct TCR beta libraries. Gel purification was performed on PCR products prior to sequencing. For the original study's pipeline: Gene usage analysis of CDR3 amino acid clonotypes relied on the 60 or so TRBV and 15 or so TRBJ segments identified across samples. Filtered high-quality paired reads were merged into contigs using COPE and FqMerger. BLAST was used to align contigs to IMGT TRBV, TRBD and TRBJ reference genes, with CDR3 defined following IMGT. Clonotypes above 0.1% frequency were classified as highly expanded clones. Repertoire diversity was measured by Shannon entropy, and V-J evenness by the Gini coefficient. A clonotype was considered public if more than one individual shared it. TCRdb reprocessing: public reads trimmed at Q25 with fastp, clones called with MiXCR, in-frame beta chains kept. All rows with the same CDR3 protein become a single entry with the most common DNA and genes. TCRdb, not the authors, supplied the V and J calls. Here the sample has fewer than 600,000 distinct CDR3 sequences; under 25% occur a single time. The ten most abundant clones make up about 12% of the sample.

Study-wide findings and limitations: Persistent disease showed preferential use of TRBV28, TRBJ1-2 and TRBJ2-5, whereas newly diagnosed disease favored TRBV20-1 and TRBJ2-1. Persistent Graves' disease patients showed lower TCR Shannon entropy and fewer highly expanded clones than newly diagnosed patients, suggesting clonal expansion. The authors noted that the small sample size was a limitation that may lower accuracy. Sequencing and analysis were limited to the TCR beta chain. The study examined only peripheral blood because the primary lesion, thyroid tissue, could not be accessed. Patients with persistent disease shared more public clonotypes (approximately 2,500) than newly diagnosed patients did (nearly 1,000).

The V and J ends are trimmed by 1 base and 10 bases, leaving 14 bases between them. Taken from the germline V gene, the CDR1 and CDR2 loops are SGHTA and FQGNSA. There are 15 amino acids in the CDR3, from cysteine to phenylalanine inclusive. Only CDR3 DNA is held: 45 bases, read in frame from base 1. This specimen's time point label, interpreted: persistent/refractory GD, antithyroid drugs over 5 years with positive TRAb. For both TCR sequencing and RNA sequencing, RNA was extracted from PBMCs in TRIzol. The diagnosis of Graves' disease was made according to American Thyroid Association guidelines. Patients were recruited from an endocrinology department in Xi'an, China. Each patient gave around 9.2 milliliters of peripheral blood, collected in an EDTA anticoagulant tube. Ficoll Paque Plus density gradient separation was used to isolate PBMCs, and no further T cell sorting was done. An Agilent 2100 Bioanalyzer and agarose gel were used to assess RNA quality, and a NanoDrop 2000 was used to measure RNA concentration.

This clonotype was counted only a few times. Its antigen is still unknown. Qualities for individual bases were not recorded, and no much larger clone is one base off. The TCR originated in a female donor with Graves disease. The chain is encoded by TRBV7-2 joined to TRBJ1-6; the best D guess is TRBD1, with 5 bases matching. Sequenced material: peripheral blood mononuclear cells (PBMCs), taken when the disease was refractory, from a patient treated with antithyroid drugs. The CDR3 reads CASSLDEGEGSPLHF. The bases read TGTGCCAGCAGCTTAGACGAGGGAGAGGGGTCACCCCTCCACTTT.